The sample holds many counts of the clone carrying this TCR beta chain. TCRdb redid the calling of the 5' RACE reads with MiXCR, one entry per CDR3 protein. The sample carries 84,000 or so distinct CDR3 sequences, 10% recorded once. From germline, CDR1 is SGHRS and CDR2 YFSETQ. The CDR3 runs to 12 residues. Trimming took off 1 base at V and 5 bases at J, with 7 bases between the two ends. These data come from a study of neurological immune-mediated disorders. This rearrangement joins TRBV5-1 to TRBJ2-7; no definite D call. The receptor comes from a man aged 40-55 years in good health. Source material: PBMCs. CDR3 bases: TGCGCCAGCAGCTTGAGGGTTCACGAGCAGTACTTC. Translated: CASSLRVHEQYF.